This passage covers 26 T cell receptor beta chains from one sample sequenced in a study of T cells in women clearing cervical HPV infection. Repertoires were generated with immunoSEQ multiplex PCR, while TCRdb's copy carries only in-frame clones and drops some. The table for this sample gives 30,000 to 35,000 clones. Material: blood buffy coat. The receptors shown here come from a woman aged 18-70 years with a cervical HPV16 infection that either progressed to CIN3+ or cleared (not recorded which).

Concerning this clone itself: The sequenced fragment ends 3 residues before the CDR3 boundary, so the rest is inferred from the germline J gene. The chain uses TRBV20-1 and TRBJ2-5, with D tentatively TRBD2 (6 bases). The CDR3 sequence is 15 residues long. V dropped 3 bases and J dropped 0 bases, with 14 bases sitting between them. CDR1 and CDR2 (germline): DFQATT, SNEGSKA (reference sequence). The CDR3 DNA, read in part, is TGCAGTGCTAGCCGGCTAGCGAGGTACCAAGAGACC. Translation: CSASRLARYQET. The whole CDR3 protein is CSASRLARYQETQYF.

The DNA read from the CDR3 is TGTGCCAGCAGCTACCCCCCGGCAGGGATATCACCC. This gives the protein CASSYPPAGISP. The full CDR3 is CASSYPPAGISPLHF. This chain connects TRBV5-4 to TRBJ1-6; D might be TRBD1 (5 bases). Read coverage stops 3 residues before the CDR3 terminus; the germline J gene supplies the remainder. The CDR3 totals 15 residues. Trimming took 3 bases from V and 10 from J, leaving 17 bases between them. Germline CDR1 is SGHNT and CDR2 is YYREEE (reference sequence).

In regard to this clone: The read terminates 3 residues ahead of where the CDR3 ends, so the germline J gene completes it. The chain combines TRBV6-2 or TRBV6-3 with TRBJ2-7, with 12 bases fitting TRBD1. The CDR3 runs 15 residues. Germline assignment: CDR1 MNHEY and CDR2 SVGEGT. J was trimmed by 5 bases and V by 5 bases; bases with no gene match: 7. Incomplete CDR3 DNA: TGTGCCAGCAGTGTACGGGACAGGGGGCGAGACGAG. Translation: CASSVRDRGRDE. The full CDR3 protein is CASSVRDRGRDEQYF.

Worth noting for this clone: With the read ending 3 residues before the CDR3 end, the germline J gene is used to fill in that end. J is TRBJ1-1 and V is TRBV7-9; no clear D. Germline CDR1 and CDR2: SEHNR and FQNEAQ (reference sequence). There are 13 residues in the CDR3. Trimming removed 0 bases from V and 1 base from J, with 3 bases in between. This CDR3 is CASSLAQNTEAFF. Partial CDR3 DNA: TGTGCCAGCAGCTTAGCACAGAACACTGAA.

As regards this clone: With the read ending 3 residues before the CDR3 end, the germline J gene is used to fill in that end. The V gene is TRBV5-1, the J gene TRBJ2-2; D perhaps matches TRBD1 (5 bases). CDR1 is SGHRS and CDR2 is YFSETQ in the germline V gene. V dropped 0 bases and J dropped 2 bases, with 17 bases sitting between them. This CDR3 is 18 amino acids long. The CDR3: CASSLGTNAQGNTGELFF. The sequenced part of the CDR3 DNA is TGCGCCAGCAGCTTGGGGACCAATGCCCAGGGAAACACCGGGGAG.

Of note for this clone: Read sequence stops 3 residues before the CDR3 end, and the germline J gene provides the missing end. This chain joins TRBV5-1 and TRBJ2-7, with no clear D. The V gene's germline CDR1 is SGHRS and CDR2 YFSETQ. The CDR3 is made up of 11 amino acids. Trimming removed 2 bases from V and 3 bases from J, with 3 bases in between. CDR3 DNA (partial): TGCGCCAGCAGCTTACACTACGAG. Protein sequence: CASSLHYE. The CDR3 in its entirety is CASSLHYEQYF.

In the case of this clone: The sequenced fragment ends 3 residues before the CDR3 boundary, so the rest is inferred from the germline J gene. The chain combines TRBV7-3 with TRBJ2-5, with TRBD1 matching 7 bases. Germline CDR1 SGHTA, CDR2 FQGTGA. The junction had 2 bases not matched to a gene; V was cut back by 7 bases and J by 3 bases. This CDR3 contains 12 residues. CDR3 DNA, as far as it was read: TGTGCCAGCATACAGGGGAAAGAGACC. It translates to CASIQGKET. Given in full, the CDR3 is CASIQGKETQYF.

A remark on this clone: The CDR3 extends 3 residues past the end of the read, so its final part is completed from the germline J gene. The gene calls are TRBV2 and TRBJ1-1; possible D gene TRBD1, 6 bases. CDR1 is SNHLY, CDR2 FYNNEI, per germline. The CDR3 covers 15 residues. The V and J ends lost 4 bases and 0 bases respectively, with 12 bases between them. Incomplete CDR3 DNA: TGTGCCAGCAGTGTAGGACAGCTCATGAACACTGAA. It specifies CASSVGQLMNTE. The entire CDR3 protein reads CASSVGQLMNTEAFF.

About this clone itself: The observed sequence ends 3 residues before the CDR3 terminus, with the missing tail filled in from the germline J gene. The rearrangement joins TRBV5-1 to TRBJ2-4; 8 bases align to TRBD1. Germline V CDR1 and CDR2: SGHRS, YFSETQ. The CDR3 runs 15 residues. CDR3 bases read: TGCGCCAGCAGACCTGGACAGGGATCTGCCTATGGT. This encodes CASRPGQGSAYG. The CDR3 in full is CASRPGQGSAYGQYF.

The CDR3 loop is CAWSFTRVKDYGYTF. The CDR3 DNA, read in part, is TGTGCCTGGAGTTTCACTAGGGTGAAGGACTATGGC. The rearrangement links TRBV30 to TRBJ1-2; D is unresolved. The sequenced fragment ends 3 residues before the CDR3 boundary, so the rest is inferred from the germline J gene. Germline loops: CDR1 GTSNPN, CDR2 SVGIG (reference sequence). V lost 2 bases and J lost 3, with 16 bases in between. The length of the CDR3 is 15 residues.

A remark on this clone: Coverage ceases 3 residues before the CDR3 finishes, and the germline J gene fills in the end. The gene calls are TRBV20-1 and TRBJ2-3; 8 bases align to TRBD2. With V trimmed by 5 bases and J by 2 bases, 6 bases remained unmatched. Germline V CDR1 and CDR2: DFQATT, SNEGSKA (reference sequence). This CDR3 is built from 14 residues. This CDR3 is CSAFWTSSTDTQYF. The covered CDR3 bases are TGCAGTGCTTTTTGGACTAGCTCCACAGATACG.

Points on this clone: Read data end 3 residues before the CDR3 end; the end is taken from the germline J gene. This chain connects TRBV7-2 to TRBJ2-6, with D perhaps TRBD2 (5 bases). CDR3 length equals 14 residues. The germline gives CDR1 SGHTA, CDR2 FQGNSA. V was trimmed by 8 bases and J by 1 base, leaving 9 bases between them. CDR3 DNA (partial): TGTGCCAGCTGGCCGGGGTCTGGGGCCAACGTC. Translated: CASWPGSGANV. The CDR3 in full is CASWPGSGANVLTF.

Concerning this clone itself: The read comes to an end 3 residues before the CDR3 does, leaving the germline J gene to fill in the end. The J gene is TRBJ2-5, the V gene TRBV7-8; D is unclear. Germline V lookup: CDR1 SGHVS, CDR2 FQNEAQ. The V gene lost 0 bases and the J gene lost 1 base, with 9 bases spanning the gap. The CDR3 runs to 15 residues. CDR3 in amino acids: CASSLALHLQETQYF. The CDR3 DNA, read in part, is TGTGCCAGCAGCTTAGCTTTACACCTCCAAGAGACC.

A word on this clone: The sequence runs out 3 residues before the end of the CDR3; the remainder is reconstructed from the germline J gene. This chain joins TRBV7-2 and TRBJ2-7; tentative D call: TRBD2 (5 bases). V was clipped by 5 bases and J by 2 bases, with 13 bases between them. CDR3 size: 14 residues. Looked up from germline, CDR1 is SGHTA and CDR2 is FQGNSA. The chain's CDR3 is CASSPTGLTYEQYF. CDR3 DNA, as far as it was read: TGTGCCAGCAGCCCAACCGGACTCACCTACGAG.

The sequenced part of the CDR3 DNA is TGTGCCAGCAGCCACAGGGATTCTGGC. This gives the protein CASSHRDSG. The complete CDR3 sequence is CASSHRDSGYTF. The V and J genes are TRBV2 and TRBJ1-2, with D possibly TRBD1 on 6 matching bases. The read terminates 3 residues before the CDR3 end, so the remaining end is supplied by the germline J gene. Germline lookup yields CDR1 SNHLY and CDR2 FYNNEI. Trimming shortened V by 6 bases and J by 7 bases, and 12 bases separated the two germline ends. The CDR3 contains 12 residues.

About this clone itself: The CDR3 extends 3 residues past the end of the read, so its final part is completed from the germline J gene. V and J are TRBV7-3 and TRBJ1-1, with 7 bases identical to TRBD1. This CDR3 comprises 14 residues. Per the germline V gene, CDR1 is SGHTA and CDR2 is FQGTGA. J lost 4 bases, V lost 4 bases, and 6 bases had no gene match. CDR3 DNA (partial): TGTGCCAGCAGCTCTTCAGGGGGACGCACTGAA. This translates into CASSSSGGRTE. The entire CDR3 protein reads CASSSSGGRTEAFF.

Turning to this clone: Read data end 3 residues before the CDR3 end; the end is taken from the germline J gene. The gene calls are TRBV30 and TRBJ1-5, with 7 bases fitting TRBD1. The CDR3 runs to 15 residues. Trimming at V came to 1 base and at J to 3 bases, leaving 6 bases not matched to a gene. Germline-derived CDR1 and CDR2 are GTSNPN and SVGIG (reference sequence). The CDR3 sequence is CAWSDGQEDNQPQHF. The CDR3 DNA, read in part, is TGTGCCTGGAGTGACGGACAGGAAGACAATCAGCCC.

The sequenced CDR3 bases are TGCAGCTTCTCCTTTAGCGGGAGCTTTGCAGATACG. It encodes CSFSFSGSFADT. From start to end, the CDR3 is CSFSFSGSFADTQYF. The V and J genes are TRBV29-1 and TRBJ2-3; 9 nucleotides agree with TRBD2. The DNA ends 3 residues before the CDR3 does, and the rest of the CDR3 is filled in from the germline J gene. V shed 8 bases and J 4 bases; nucleotides not matched to a gene: 13. The CDR3 spans 15 residues. Germline V gene data show CDR1 as SQVTM and CDR2 as ANQGSEA.

With respect to this clone: The CDR3 end lies 3 residues beyond the end of the read and is filled in from the germline J gene. The chain carries TRBV7-2 and TRBJ2-3, with a tentative D call TRBD1 (7 bases). CDR3 size: 15 residues. Trimming took off 5 bases at V and 5 bases at J, with 17 bases between the two ends. Germline loops: CDR1 SGHTA, CDR2 FQGNSA. Partial CDR3 DNA: TGTGCCAGCAGCCCAGGAGGGGGCGGAGGAGATACG. Translated, it gives CASSPGGGGGDT. The full CDR3 reads CASSPGGGGGDTQYF.

Note on this clone: At one boundary the junction diverges from the germline segment, which might be a read error. The read is 3 residues too short to cover the CDR3 end, so that end is filled in from the germline J gene. V usage is TRBV6-2 or TRBV6-3 and J usage is TRBJ2-7; D uncertain. Germline values: CDR1 MNHEY, CDR2 SVGEGT. This CDR3 contains 16 residues. CDR3 residues: CASSYSPRLPSVEQYF. Partial CDR3 DNA: TGTGCCAGCAGCTACTCTCCACGACTCCCGTCGGTCGAG.

As for this clone: The read gets to within 3 residues of the CDR3 end, and the germline J gene fills in the rest. The chain combines TRBV11-2 with TRBJ2-7; 8 bases are shared with TRBD2. Looked up from germline, CDR1 is SGHAT and CDR2 is FQNNGV. The junction had 1 base not matched to a gene; V was cut back by 3 bases and J by 3 bases. The CDR3 spans 13 residues. The part of the CDR3 DNA that was read is TGTGCCAGCAGCTTCGGGGGGGGCTACGAG. Protein product: CASSFGGGYE. The entire CDR3 reads CASSFGGGYEQYF.

Regarding this clone: The CDR3 end falls 3 residues outside the read, so it is completed with the germline J gene. The V call is TRBV29-1, the J call TRBJ2-5; 9 nucleotides align to TRBD1. This CDR3 spans 14 amino acids. J lost 5 bases, V lost 2 bases, and 6 bases had no gene match. Germline V gives CDR1 SQVTM, CDR2 ANQGSEA. The sequenced CDR3 bases are TGCAGCGTTGAACAACAGGGGGCTTTGGAGACC. It is translated as CSVEQQGALET. The full-length CDR3 reads as CSVEQQGALETQYF.

As for this clone: The CDR3 end falls 3 residues outside the read, so it is completed with the germline J gene. The chain carries TRBV5-1 and TRBJ1-1; D may be TRBD1 (6 bases). CDR3 length: 14 residues. Germline CDR1 is SGHRS and CDR2 is YFSETQ. V was trimmed by 4 bases and J by 2 bases, leaving 12 bases between them. The CDR3 sequence is CASSEPGHNTEAFF. CDR3 DNA, as far as it was read: TGCGCCAGCAGCGAACCGGGACACAACACTGAA.

In the case of this clone: A junction boundary mismatches the germline segment, possibly from a read error. With the read ending 3 residues before the CDR3 end, the germline J gene is used to fill in that end. Other DNA sequences in the sample encode the same CDR3. The gene calls are TRBV7-9 and TRBJ1-3; tentatively, D is TRBD1 (5 bases). The CDR3 extends over 13 amino acids. CDR1 SEHNR and CDR2 FQNEAQ come from the germline V gene (reference sequence). The CDR3 loop is CASSPRVHNTIYF. The DNA read from the CDR3 is TGTGCCAGCAGCCCCAGGGTGCACAACACT. Based on the CDR3 plus reference TRBV7-9 and TRBJ1-3, the full variable domain is DTGVSQNPRHKITKRGQNVTFRCDPISEHNRLYWYRQTLGQGPEFLTYFQNEAQLEKSRLLSDRFSAERPKGSFSTLEIQRTEQGDSAMYLCASSPRVHNTIYFGEGSWLTVV.

Regarding this clone: The CDR3 end falls 3 residues outside the read, so it is completed with the germline J gene. The chain is built from TRBV30 and TRBJ1-2, with D perhaps TRBD1 (5 bases). There are 15 residues in the CDR3. V lost 3 bases to trimming and J lost 0 bases, with 14 bases between them. The germline gives CDR1 GTSNPN, CDR2 SVGIG (reference sequence). The chain's CDR3 is CAWRLLGGPNYGYTF. The DNA read from the CDR3 is TGTGCCTGGAGGTTGCTGGGGGGTCCTAACTATGGC.

As for this clone: The CDR3 goes on 3 residues after the read ends, and that part is filled in from the germline J gene. The J gene is TRBJ2-7, the V gene TRBV7-9, with a possible D match to TRBD2 (5 bases). V dropped 4 bases and J dropped 2 bases, with 15 bases sitting between them. CDR1 SEHNR and CDR2 FQNEAQ come from the germline V gene (reference sequence). CDR3 size: 15 residues. CDR3 bases read: TGTGCCAGCAGCTCTTGGACTGGGAGCGCCTACGAG. It yields the protein CASSSWTGSAYE. In full, the CDR3 reads CASSSWTGSAYEQYF.